The clone carrying this TCR beta chain was recorded many times. What it binds is not known. Incorporated into the TCR beta cDNA libraries were unique molecular identifiers, which served to reduce PCR and sequencing biases. When roughly 0.9 to 10 million T cells were used, they gave some 540,000 cDNA molecules. TCRdb re-called the PCR reads with MiXCR, one entry per CDR3 protein. The sample shows some 370,000 distinct CDR3 sequences, about a third of them seen only once. These data belong to a study of post-analysis software for immune sequencing data. Turning to the study itself: Clinical courses comprised relapsing-remitting, secondary progressive and progressive-relapsing multiple sclerosis.

Germline V gene data show CDR1 as SEHNR and CDR2 as FQNEAQ (reference sequence). The length of the CDR3 is 11 residues. V was pared by 8 bases and J by 8 bases, with 11 bases between. General study points: Significantly lower normalized Chao1 diversity was seen in multiple sclerosis patients than in controls. Several TRBV segments were more frequent in patients than controls; TRBV5-6, TRBV5-1 and TRBV20-1 belonged to this group. Co-batched samples clustered tightly together by F measure.

The chain joins TRBV7-9 to TRBJ2-3; D unresolved. The receptor's source is a girl between 5 and 17 years old with multiple sclerosis. Sequenced input: blood. The CDR3 DNA reads as TGTGCCAGCGGATCAGTAGCTACGCAGTATTTT. Its translation: CASGSVATQYF.